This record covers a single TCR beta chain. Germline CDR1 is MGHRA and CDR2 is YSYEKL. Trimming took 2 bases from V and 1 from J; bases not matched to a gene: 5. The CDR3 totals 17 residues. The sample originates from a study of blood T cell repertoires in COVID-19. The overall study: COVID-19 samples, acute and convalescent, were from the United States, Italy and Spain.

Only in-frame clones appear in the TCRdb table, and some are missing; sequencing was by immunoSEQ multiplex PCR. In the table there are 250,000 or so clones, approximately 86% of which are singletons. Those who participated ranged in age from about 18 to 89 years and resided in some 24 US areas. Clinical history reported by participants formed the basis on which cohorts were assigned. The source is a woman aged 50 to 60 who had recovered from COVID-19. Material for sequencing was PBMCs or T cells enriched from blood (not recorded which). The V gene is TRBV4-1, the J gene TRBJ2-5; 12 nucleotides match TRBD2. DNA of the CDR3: TGCGCCAGCAGCCAAAGAGGGACTAGCGGGTTCCAAGAGACCCAGTACTTC. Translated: CASSQRGTSGFQETQYF.